This T cell receptor (beta chain) was sequenced in a study of shared clonotypes between healthy human individuals. Findings and caveats of the study: The study drew on few donors, limiting represented genetic and exposure-history diversity. Rarefaction showed sorted-subset sequencing was incomplete despite large depth.

The CDR3 has 15 residues. CDR1 is MDHEN, CDR2 SYDVKM, per germline. V was cut by 7 bases and J by 3 bases, with 19 bases left in between. Clones were sequenced by immunoSEQ multiplex PCR, and TCRdb holds only the in-frame ones, with some missing. In the table there are fewer than 1.8 million clones, around 98.5% of which are singletons. This clone was seen just once. What it binds is unknown. There were only Caucasian adults among the donors, and all lived in Nashville, Tennessee. Researchers partitioned CD4+ cells into CD45RA+ naive and CD45RA-negative memory subsets. The sequenced material came from naive CD4+ T cells sorted from blood. Subset of the sample: CD45RA+ positively selected. The origin of this receptor is a young man in good health. The rearrangement uses TRBV28 and TRBJ2-7; D is possibly TRBD2 (6 bases). Here the CDR3 DNA reads TGTGCCAGCATACCCAGGAGGGGAGAAAGCTACGAGCAGTACTTC. Its translation is CASIPRRGESYEQYF.